This is a list of T cell receptor beta chains from one sample in a study of blood T cell repertoires in COVID-19. The method was immunoSEQ multiplex PCR; TCRdb's version includes in-frame clones alone and lacks a portion of them. This sample has more than 250,000 clones, with approximately 83% found just once. The specimen sequenced was PBMCs or T cells enriched from blood (not recorded which). The receptors shown here come from a man younger than 45 who had recovered from COVID-19. Each CDR3 is given without its conserved first and last residue. Fields, in order: V gene, D gene, CDR3 protein. The D gene is left open where the match is weak.

TRBV24-1 | . | ATSDPSAGEQPQH
TRBV30 | TRBD1 | ACWTGARNEQF
TRBV5-1 | . | ASSFGQPNSYNSPLH
TRBV2 | . | ASQRGSGYT
TRBV5-6 | . | ASSLEAGYGYT
TRBV2 | . | ASSEQDVYGYT
TRBV6-5 | TRBD2 | ASSLAGGTLNEQF
TRBV23-1 | . | ASSQSGVNTEAF
TRBV29-1 | . | SVDQGGAEAF
TRBV10-2 | TRBD1 | ASSADRAQF
TRBV9 | . | ASSVDPYQETQY
TRBV5-1 | . | ASSLGGINSPLH
TRBV21-1 | . | ASSARWGGATVGETQY
TRBV5-1 | TRBD2 | ASSGGRANEQF
TRBV25-1 | . | ASSVTNTGELF
TRBV2 | . | ASTLLGSTGPSPLH
TRBV2 | . | ASSETRNTGELF
TRBV5-1 | . | ASSLPNSEAF
TRBV27 | . | ASSLWGGRNTEAF
TRBV15 | TRBD1 | ATSRTGQGYYGYT
TRBV5-6 | TRBD1 | ASSPGTGSSGNTIY
TRBV9 | . | ASSPRTNTGELF